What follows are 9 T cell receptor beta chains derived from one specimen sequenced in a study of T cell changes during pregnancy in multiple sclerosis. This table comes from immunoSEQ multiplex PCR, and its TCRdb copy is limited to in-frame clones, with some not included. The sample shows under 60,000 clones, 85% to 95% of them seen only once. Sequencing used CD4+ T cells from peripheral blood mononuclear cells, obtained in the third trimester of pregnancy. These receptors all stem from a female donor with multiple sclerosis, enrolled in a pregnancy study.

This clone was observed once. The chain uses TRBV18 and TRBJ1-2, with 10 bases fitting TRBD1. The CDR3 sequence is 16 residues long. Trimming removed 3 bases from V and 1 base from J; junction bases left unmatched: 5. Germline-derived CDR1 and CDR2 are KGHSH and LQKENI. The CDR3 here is CASSPKTGGLNYGYTF. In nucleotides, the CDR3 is TGTGCCAGCTCACCTAAGACAGGGGGCCTTAACTATGGCTACACCTTC.

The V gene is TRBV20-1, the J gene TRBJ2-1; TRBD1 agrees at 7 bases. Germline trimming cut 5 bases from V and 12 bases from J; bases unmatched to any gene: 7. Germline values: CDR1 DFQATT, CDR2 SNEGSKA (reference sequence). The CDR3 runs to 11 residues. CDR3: CSAAIGGWQFF. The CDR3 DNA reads TGCAGTGCTGCTATAGGGGGCTGGCAGTTCTTC.

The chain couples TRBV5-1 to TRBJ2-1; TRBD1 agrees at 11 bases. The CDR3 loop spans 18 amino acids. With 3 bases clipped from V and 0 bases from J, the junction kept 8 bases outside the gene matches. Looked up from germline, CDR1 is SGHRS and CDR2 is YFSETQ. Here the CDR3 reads CASSWGQGVSRSYNEQFF. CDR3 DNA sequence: TGCGCCAGCAGCTGGGGACAGGGGGTCTCACGCTCCTACAATGAGCAGTTCTTC. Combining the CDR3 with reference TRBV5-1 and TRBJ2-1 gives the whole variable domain KAGVTQTPRYLIKTRGQQVTLSCSPISGHRSVSWYQQTPGQGLQFLFEYFSETQRNKGNFPGRFSGRQFSNSRSEMNVSTLELGDSALYLCASSWGQGVSRSYNEQFFGPGTRLTVL.

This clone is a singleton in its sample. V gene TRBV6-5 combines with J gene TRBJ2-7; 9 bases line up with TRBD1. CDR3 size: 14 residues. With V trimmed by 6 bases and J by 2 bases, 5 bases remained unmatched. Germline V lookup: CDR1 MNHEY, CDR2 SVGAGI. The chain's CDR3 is CASRSGTGPYEQYF. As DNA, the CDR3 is TGTGCCAGCAGGTCCGGGACAGGGCCCTACGAGCAGTACTTC.

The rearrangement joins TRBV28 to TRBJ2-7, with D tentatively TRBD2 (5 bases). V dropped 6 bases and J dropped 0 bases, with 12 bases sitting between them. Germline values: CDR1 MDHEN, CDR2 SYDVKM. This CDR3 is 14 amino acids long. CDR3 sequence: CASRSIARSYEQYF. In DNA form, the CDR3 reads TGTGCCAGCAGGTCGATAGCGCGCTCCTACGAGCAGTACTTC.

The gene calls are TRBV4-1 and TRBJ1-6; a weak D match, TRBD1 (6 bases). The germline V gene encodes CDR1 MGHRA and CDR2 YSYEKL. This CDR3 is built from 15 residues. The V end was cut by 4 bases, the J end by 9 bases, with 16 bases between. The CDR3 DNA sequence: TGCGCCAGCAGCCTATCTACGGGGGGGCCTTCACCCCTCCACTTT. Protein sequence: CASSLSTGGPSPLHF.

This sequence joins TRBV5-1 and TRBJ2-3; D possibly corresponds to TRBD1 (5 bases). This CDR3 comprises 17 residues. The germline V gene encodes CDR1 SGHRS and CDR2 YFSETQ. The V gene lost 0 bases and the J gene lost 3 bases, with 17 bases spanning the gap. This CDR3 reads CASSLDLGGRATDTQYF. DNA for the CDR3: TGCGCCAGCAGCTTGGACTTAGGTGGCAGGGCTACAGATACGCAGTATTTT.

CDR3 nucleotide sequence: TGTGCCTGGAGACGGGACAGGGTGGGCTACGAGCAGTACTTC. Translation: CAWRRDRVGYEQYF. The gene calls are TRBV30 and TRBJ2-7; 9 nucleotides align to TRBD1. Germline CDR1 reads GTSNPN; CDR2 reads SVGIG (reference sequence). Trimming took 3 bases from V and 3 from J; bases not matched to a gene: 6. The CDR3 totals 14 residues.

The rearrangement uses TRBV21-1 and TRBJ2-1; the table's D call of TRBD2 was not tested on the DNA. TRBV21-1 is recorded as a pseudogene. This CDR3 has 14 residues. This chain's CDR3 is CASSTSGRNNEQFF. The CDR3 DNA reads TGTGCCAGCAGCACTAGCGGGAGAAACAATGAGCAGTTCTTC.